The 17 T cell receptor beta chains presented below share a single source sample, sequenced in a study of CD8 T cells in cerebrospinal fluid in Alzheimer's disease. Reprocessing the 10x single-cell sequencing reads, TCRdb reports a single entry for every CDR3 protein and omits DNA. The sample has over a thousand distinct CDR3 sequences, and its top ten clones hold just over 8%. Sequenced input: cerebrospinal fluid. The receptor source for this set is a human donor in good health.

Considering frequency, this clonotype is medium-sized. The J gene is TRBJ1-2, the V gene TRBV12-3 or TRBV12-4; without DNA, the TCRdb call of TRBD1 cannot be checked. The CDR3 length is 13 residues. The CDR3 sequence is CASSPGPVYGYTF.

In terms of frequency, this clonotype is large. This rearrangement joins TRBV19 to TRBJ2-2; TCRdb calls TRBD1, which cannot be checked without DNA. Germline V CDR1 and CDR2: LNHDA, SQIVND (reference sequence). CDR3 length: 14 amino acids. The CDR3: CASSIWGYTGELFF.

This clonotype is classed as medium-sized by frequency. The rearrangement uses TRBV18 and TRBJ2-7; lacking DNA, the TRBD1 call made by TCRdb goes unchecked. The CDR3 length is 14 residues. CDR1 KGHSH and CDR2 LQKENI come from the germline V gene. CDR3 region: CASSPGQGFNEQYF.

This clonotype is classed as medium-sized (0.01 to 0.1%) by frequency. The chain employs TRBV12-3 or TRBV12-4 and TRBJ1-1. The CDR3 spans 14 residues. CDR3 sequence: CASSLSLAGTRAFF.

This clonotype is identified as medium-sized from frequency. V usage is TRBV19 and J usage is TRBJ2-2; TCRdb picks TRBD2, but there is no DNA to check that call. CDR1 and CDR2 from the germline V gene are LNHDA and SQIVND (reference sequence). The CDR3 contains 16 residues. The CDR3 sequence: CASTFGAGGPPGELFF.

This clonotype is labeled large based on frequency. This chain links TRBV5-1 with TRBJ2-4. The CDR3 length is 13 residues. Germline assignment: CDR1 SGHRS and CDR2 YFSETQ. CDR3: CASSSGVGNIQYF.

This clonotype registers medium-sized by frequency. The chain is built from TRBV6-5 and TRBJ2-6. CDR1 and CDR2 from the germline V gene are MNHEY and SVGAGI. The CDR3 is 15 amino acids. The chain's CDR3 is CASRYGESGANVLTF.

Judged by frequency, this clonotype is medium-sized. The V call is TRBV19, the J call TRBJ1-5; TCRdb names TRBD1, which stays unverified in the absence of DNA. The CDR3 consists of 15 residues. CDR1 LNHDA and CDR2 SQIVND come from the germline V gene (reference sequence). The CDR3 spells CASSTGQDHYQPQHF.

This clonotype is labeled large based on frequency. The J gene is TRBJ2-3, the V gene TRBV11-1; the D call of TRBD1 rests on TCRdb alone, since no DNA is present to check it. Germline CDR1 is SGHAT and CDR2 is FQDESV (reference sequence). The CDR3 is made up of 14 amino acids. CDR3 sequence reads: CASSLLRGLDTQYF.

Judged by frequency, this clonotype is medium-sized. The chain employs TRBV30 and TRBJ2-7; TCRdb designates TRBD1, a call that cannot be tested without DNA. Germline loops: CDR1 GTSNPN, CDR2 SVGIG (reference sequence). CDR3 size: 15 residues. The CDR3 here is CAWSPSDRVLYEQYF.

Frequency places this clonotype as large. The chain couples TRBV7-9 to TRBJ1-6; as DNA is missing, the TRBD1 call by TCRdb cannot be tested. Germline V gene data show CDR1 as SEHNR and CDR2 as FQNEAQ (reference sequence). CDR3 length: 16 residues. CDR3 residues: CASSLGQGFYNSPLHF.

This clonotype is classed as medium-sized by frequency. The J gene is TRBJ1-2, the V gene TRBV7-9. CDR3 length equals 14 residues. Germline V CDR1 and CDR2: SEHNR, FQNEAQ (reference sequence). CDR3 amino acids: CASSLAGFNYGYTF. Full variable domain (rest looked up from reference TRBV7-9 and TRBJ1-2): DTGVSQNPRHKITKRGQNVTFRCDPISEHNRLYWYRQTLGQGPEFLTYFQNEAQLEKSRLLSDRFSAERPKGSFSTLEIQRTEQGDSAMYLCASSLAGFNYGYTFGSGTRLTVV.

The chain employs TRBV20-1 and TRBJ1-2; TCRdb returns TRBD1, unconfirmable since there is no DNA. This CDR3 region has 12 residues. Per the germline V gene, CDR1 is DFQATT and CDR2 is SNEGSKA (reference sequence). This CDR3 is CSARGAGTGYTF.

According to its frequency, this clonotype is medium-sized. The CDR3 sequence: CASSQTWEQRRYGYTF. V and J are TRBV7-8 and TRBJ1-2. The germline V gene encodes CDR1 SGHVS and CDR2 FQNEAQ. CDR3 length: 16 amino acids.

This clonotype is labeled medium-sized based on frequency. V is TRBV20-1 and J is TRBJ2-7; with no DNA, the TCRdb D assignment of TRBD2 cannot be verified. This CDR3 has 15 residues. Germline lookup yields CDR1 DFQATT and CDR2 SNEGSKA (reference sequence). Here the CDR3 reads CSVTKLAGVLYEQYF.

By frequency, this clonotype registers medium-sized. V is TRBV15 and J is TRBJ1-5; the D call from TCRdb, TRBD1, cannot be confirmed without DNA. Germline assignment: CDR1 LNHNV and CDR2 YYDKDF (reference sequence). The CDR3 is made up of 18 amino acids. The CDR3 loop is CATSRTGASNSLNQPQHF.

Judged by frequency, this clonotype is medium-sized. This CDR3 is CASSPLGVNGEKLFF. The chain links TRBV5-1 to TRBJ1-4; TCRdb proposes TRBD1, but this gene call is untestable without DNA. The CDR3 has 15 residues. From germline, CDR1 is SGHRS and CDR2 YFSETQ. Filled out from reference TRBV5-1 and TRBJ1-4, the complete variable domain reads KAGVTQTPRYLIKTRGQQVTLSCSPISGHRSVSWYQQTPGQGLQFLFEYFSETQRNKGNFPGRFSGRQFSNSRSEMNVSTLELGDSALYLCASSPLGVNGEKLFFGSGTQLSVL.